These T cell receptor beta chains were read from a single sample in a study of technical replicates of blood from four donors. Method: immunoSEQ multiplex PCR; TCRdb's copy keeps in-frame clones and lacks some. The data contain 66,000 or so clones, around 97% of them singletons. Input material: T cells isolated from PBMCs. Receptor source: a human donor in good health. Each CDR3 is given with its conserved first and last residue. The order of the fields is J gene, V gene, D gene, clone size, CDR3 protein, CDR3 DNA. The D gene is left open where the match is weak. Some rows have no size entry. The others give once, few or many, or a class for an expanded clone.

j_call: TRBJ2-6; v_call: TRBV6-4; d_call: TRBD1; clone_size: NA; cdr3_aa: CASSGDRESSGANVLTF; cdr3_nt: TGTGCCAGCAGTGGGGACAGGGAGAGCTCTGGGGCCAACGTCCTGACTTTC
j_call: TRBJ1-2; v_call: TRBV28; d_call: NA; clone_size: NA; cdr3_aa: CASSPGALYGYTF; cdr3_nt: TGTGCCAGCAGCCCTGGGGCATTATATGGCTACACCTTC
j_call: TRBJ2-5; v_call: TRBV29-1; d_call: NA; clone_size: NA; cdr3_aa: CSAASGVSETQYF; cdr3_nt: TGCAGCGCCGCGTCCGGGGTATCAGAGACCCAGTACTTC
j_call: TRBJ1-2; v_call: TRBV6-5; d_call: TRBD1; clone_size: NA; cdr3_aa: CASRVLNRGREGYTF; cdr3_nt: TGTGCCAGCAGAGTTCTTAACAGGGGGAGAGAGGGCTACACCTTC
j_call: TRBJ2-7; v_call: TRBV11-3; d_call: TRBD1; clone_size: NA; cdr3_aa: CASSKKDRGLYEQYF; cdr3_nt: TGTGCCAGCAGCAAAAAGGACAGGGGGCTCTACGAGCAGTACTTC
j_call: TRBJ1-3; v_call: TRBV28; d_call: NA; clone_size: NA; cdr3_aa: CASSRVLLVSGNTIYF; cdr3_nt: TGTGCCAGCAGCAGGGTCCTACTCGTCTCTGGAAACACCATATATTTT
j_call: TRBJ2-7; v_call: TRBV11-3; d_call: NA; clone_size: NA; cdr3_aa: CASSLEASYEQYF; cdr3_nt: TGTGCCAGCAGCTTAGAGGCTTCCTACGAGCAGTACTTC
j_call: TRBJ1-1; v_call: TRBV6-5; d_call: TRBD1; clone_size: NA; cdr3_aa: CASLGQGNTEAFF; cdr3_nt: TGTGCCAGCCTCGGACAGGGGAACACTGAAGCTTTCTTT
j_call: TRBJ1-4; v_call: TRBV7-9; d_call: TRBD1; clone_size: NA; cdr3_aa: CASSHPSDRAFGNEKLFF; cdr3_nt: TGTGCCAGCAGCCACCCCTCTGACAGGGCCTTTGGTAATGAAAAACTGTTTTTT
j_call: TRBJ2-5; v_call: TRBV30; d_call: TRBD2; clone_size: NA; cdr3_aa: CAWSVLPFPGGQETQYF; cdr3_nt: TGTGCCTGGAGTGTACTCCCCTTTCCGGGGGGTCAAGAGACCCAGTACTTC
j_call: TRBJ2-2; v_call: TRBV6-1; d_call: NA; clone_size: NA; cdr3_aa: CASRDKINTGELFF; cdr3_nt: TGTGCCAGCAGGGACAAAATTAACACCGGGGAGCTGTTTTTT
j_call: TRBJ2-1; v_call: TRBV5-6; d_call: NA; clone_size: NA; cdr3_aa: CASSPRSYDEQFF; cdr3_nt: TGTGCCAGCAGCCCCCGGTCTTACGATGAGCAGTTCTTC
j_call: TRBJ2-3; v_call: TRBV5-3; d_call: NA; clone_size: NA; cdr3_aa: CARSLESSPATQYF; cdr3_nt: TGTGCCAGAAGCTTGGAGTCTAGTCCCGCTACGCAGTATTTT
j_call: TRBJ1-2; v_call: TRBV11-3; d_call: NA; clone_size: once; cdr3_aa: CASSLKQGSYGYTF; cdr3_nt: TGTGCCAGCAGCTTAAAGCAGGGGTCTTATGGCTACACCTTC
j_call: TRBJ1-1; v_call: TRBV9; d_call: NA; clone_size: NA; cdr3_aa: CASSVGAGTLVEAFF; cdr3_nt: TGTGCCAGCAGCGTAGGGGCGGGGACCCTAGTGGAAGCTTTCTTT
j_call: TRBJ1-2; v_call: TRBV4-1; d_call: NA; clone_size: NA; cdr3_aa: CASSQDYGTVLF; cdr3_nt: TGCGCCAGCAGCCAAGATTACGGGACTGTGCTCTTC
j_call: TRBJ1-1; v_call: TRBV13; d_call: TRBD1; clone_size: once; cdr3_aa: CASSFELFETGGNTEAFF; cdr3_nt: TGTGCCAGCAGCTTCGAGTTGTTCGAGACAGGGGGGAACACTGAAGCTTTCTTT
j_call: TRBJ1-1; v_call: TRBV5-1; d_call: NA; clone_size: NA; cdr3_aa: CASTEGGMNTEAFF; cdr3_nt: TGCGCCAGCACGGAAGGCGGCATGAACACTGAAGCTTTCTTT
j_call: TRBJ2-4; v_call: TRBV28; d_call: NA; clone_size: NA; cdr3_aa: CASRQGSVNIQYF; cdr3_nt: TGTGCCAGCAGACAAGGGAGTGTAAACATTCAGTACTTC
j_call: TRBJ2-7; v_call: TRBV5-4; d_call: TRBD2; clone_size: NA; cdr3_aa: CASSLGGGSSYEQYF; cdr3_nt: TGTGCCAGCAGCTTGGGCGGGGGGTCCTCCTACGAGCAGTACTTC
j_call: TRBJ2-3; v_call: TRBV4-1; d_call: TRBD1; clone_size: NA; cdr3_aa: CASSMRPGTGGNTQYF; cdr3_nt: TGCGCCAGCAGCATGCGCCCTGGGACAGGAGGGAATACGCAGTATTTT
j_call: TRBJ1-1; v_call: TRBV5-1; d_call: NA; clone_size: NA; cdr3_aa: CASSLSRGLNTEAFF; cdr3_nt: TGCGCCAGCAGCTTGTCCAGGGGCTTGAACACTGAAGCTTTCTTT
j_call: TRBJ2-7; v_call: TRBV7-9; d_call: TRBD1; clone_size: NA; cdr3_aa: CASSSTGFYEQYF; cdr3_nt: TGTGCCAGCAGCTCGACAGGGTTCTACGAGCAGTACTTC
j_call: TRBJ1-4; v_call: TRBV28; d_call: NA; clone_size: NA; cdr3_aa: CASSPRGKVNEKLFF; cdr3_nt: TGTGCCAGCAGCCCTCGAGGGAAGGTGAATGAAAAACTGTTTTTT
j_call: TRBJ2-7; v_call: TRBV9; d_call: TRBD2; clone_size: NA; cdr3_aa: CASSVAEREYEQYF; cdr3_nt: TGTGCCAGCAGCGTAGCGGAGCGGGAGTACGAGCAGTACTTC
j_call: TRBJ2-3; v_call: TRBV14; d_call: NA; clone_size: NA; cdr3_aa: CASSQGLYTDTQYF; cdr3_nt: TGTGCCAGCAGCCAGGGGCTTTACACAGATACGCAGTATTTT
j_call: TRBJ2-7; v_call: TRBV21-1; d_call: NA; clone_size: NA; cdr3_aa: CASSPGLPTYEQYF; cdr3_nt: TGTGCCAGCAGCCCGGGACTCCCTACCTACGAGCAGTACTTC
j_call: TRBJ1-6; v_call: TRBV5-1; d_call: TRBD1; clone_size: NA; cdr3_aa: CASSSGQVNSPLHF; cdr3_nt: TGCGCCAGCAGCTCGGGACAGGTCAATTCACCCCTCCACTTT
j_call: TRBJ1-3; v_call: TRBV14; d_call: NA; clone_size: once; cdr3_aa: CASSLEALYSGNTIYF; cdr3_nt: TGTGCCAGCAGCCTCGAGGCTCTATACTCTGGAAACACCATATATTTT
j_call: TRBJ2-2; v_call: TRBV10-2; d_call: TRBD2; clone_size: NA; cdr3_aa: CASRGGGLAGELFF; cdr3_nt: TGCGCCAGCAGAGGCGGGGGGTTGGCCGGGGAGCTGTTTTTT
j_call: TRBJ1-4; v_call: TRBV4-1; d_call: NA; clone_size: NA; cdr3_aa: CASSQYDGGANEKLFF; cdr3_nt: TGCGCCAGCAGCCAATACGATGGGGGGGCTAATGAAAAACTGTTTTTT
j_call: TRBJ2-7; v_call: TRBV7-9; d_call: TRBD1; clone_size: NA; cdr3_aa: CASSLGSGQGSYEQYF; cdr3_nt: TGTGCCAGCAGCTTAGGTTCGGGACAGGGGTCCTACGAGCAGTACTTC
j_call: TRBJ1-3; v_call: TRBV28; d_call: NA; clone_size: NA; cdr3_aa: CASGYSGQTGNTIYF; cdr3_nt: TGTGCCAGCGGATACTCCGGACAGACTGGAAACACCATATATTTT
j_call: TRBJ2-7; v_call: TRBV5-4; d_call: NA; clone_size: once; cdr3_aa: CASTTVDREGEQYF; cdr3_nt: TGTGCCAGCACCACTGTGGACAGGGAGGGCGAGCAGTACTTC
j_call: TRBJ2-7; v_call: TRBV19; d_call: NA; clone_size: NA; cdr3_aa: CASSPARDYEQYF; cdr3_nt: TGTGCCAGTAGTCCTGCGCGGGACTACGAGCAGTACTTC
j_call: TRBJ2-1; v_call: TRBV11-3; d_call: NA; clone_size: NA; cdr3_aa: CASRPPGSTGNEQFF; cdr3_nt: TGTGCCAGCCGGCCGCCAGGAAGCACAGGGAATGAGCAGTTCTTC
j_call: TRBJ2-5; v_call: TRBV6-5; d_call: NA; clone_size: NA; cdr3_aa: CASSYGGPPRTETQYF; cdr3_nt: TGTGCCAGCAGTTACGGCGGGCCTCCTCGGACAGAGACCCAGTACTTC
j_call: TRBJ2-2; v_call: TRBV10-3; d_call: NA; clone_size: NA; cdr3_aa: CAISESKSLWRGELFF; cdr3_nt: TGTGCCATCAGTGAGTCTAAGTCGCTCTGGCGGGGGGAGCTGTTTTTT
j_call: TRBJ1-2; v_call: TRBV10-3; d_call: NA; clone_size: NA; cdr3_aa: CAISDPANYGYTF; cdr3_nt: TGTGCCATCAGTGATCCCGCTAACTATGGCTACACCTTC
j_call: TRBJ2-3; v_call: TRBV29-1; d_call: NA; clone_size: NA; cdr3_aa: CSVEPPYEATPDTQYF; cdr3_nt: TGCAGCGTTGAGCCCCCCTATGAGGCCACTCCAGATACGCAGTATTTT
j_call: TRBJ2-3; v_call: TRBV7-9; d_call: TRBD1; clone_size: once; cdr3_aa: CASSSSGTGVIGTDTQYF; cdr3_nt: TGTGCCAGCAGCTCCTCCGGGACAGGGGTAATAGGCACAGATACGCAGTATTTT
j_call: TRBJ1-1; v_call: TRBV28; d_call: NA; clone_size: NA; cdr3_aa: CASSFQGIGYTEAFF; cdr3_nt: TGTGCCAGCAGTTTTCAGGGGATCGGGTACACTGAAGCTTTCTTT
j_call: TRBJ2-1; v_call: TRBV30; d_call: TRBD2; clone_size: NA; cdr3_aa: CAWKGLAARWFF; cdr3_nt: TGTGCCTGGAAAGGACTAGCGGCTCGTTGGTTCTTC
j_call: TRBJ1-5; v_call: TRBV2; d_call: NA; clone_size: NA; cdr3_aa: CASAGRPSNSNQPQHF; cdr3_nt: TGTGCCAGCGCGGGTCGACCAAGCAACTCCAATCAGCCCCAGCATTTT
j_call: TRBJ2-2; v_call: TRBV10-2; d_call: TRBD2; clone_size: NA; cdr3_aa: CASSGRTSNTGELFF; cdr3_nt: TGCGCCAGCAGTGGGAGGACTAGTAACACCGGGGAGCTGTTTTTT
j_call: TRBJ2-4; v_call: TRBV5-6; d_call: TRBD1; clone_size: NA; cdr3_aa: CASSSRTGMTKNIQYF; cdr3_nt: TGTGCCAGCAGCTCTCGGACAGGGATGACCAAAAACATTCAGTACTTC
j_call: TRBJ2-5; v_call: TRBV29-1; d_call: TRBD2; clone_size: NA; cdr3_aa: CSVGYRGGPGETQYF; cdr3_nt: TGCAGCGTTGGCTACCGGGGGGGCCCCGGAGAGACCCAGTACTTC
j_call: TRBJ2-3; v_call: TRBV18; d_call: NA; clone_size: NA; cdr3_aa: CASSPGQTAHTQYF; cdr3_nt: TGTGCCAGCTCACCAGGGCAGACCGCTCATACGCAGTATTTT
j_call: TRBJ1-2; v_call: TRBV18; d_call: TRBD1; clone_size: NA; cdr3_aa: CASSPGTVDGYTF; cdr3_nt: TGTGCCAGCTCACCAGGGACAGTCGATGGCTACACCTTC